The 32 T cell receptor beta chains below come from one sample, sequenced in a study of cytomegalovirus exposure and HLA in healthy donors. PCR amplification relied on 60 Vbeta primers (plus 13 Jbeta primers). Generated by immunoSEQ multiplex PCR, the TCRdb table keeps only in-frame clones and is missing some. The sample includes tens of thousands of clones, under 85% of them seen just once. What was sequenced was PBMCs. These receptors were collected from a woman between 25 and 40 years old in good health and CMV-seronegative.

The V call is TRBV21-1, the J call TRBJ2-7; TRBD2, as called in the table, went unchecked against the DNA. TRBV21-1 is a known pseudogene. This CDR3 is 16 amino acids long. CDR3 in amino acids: CASSNHRLAGLEEQYV. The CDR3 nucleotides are TGTGCCAGCAGCAACCACCGACTAGCGGGATTGGAGGAGCAGTACGTC.

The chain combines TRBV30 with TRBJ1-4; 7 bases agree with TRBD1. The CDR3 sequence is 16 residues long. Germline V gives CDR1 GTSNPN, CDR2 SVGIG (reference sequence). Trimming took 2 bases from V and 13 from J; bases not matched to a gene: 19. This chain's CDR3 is CAWSIGGESFGRGLFF. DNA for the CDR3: TGTGCCTGGAGTATAGGGGGCGAAAGTTTCGGAAGGGGACTGTTTTTT.

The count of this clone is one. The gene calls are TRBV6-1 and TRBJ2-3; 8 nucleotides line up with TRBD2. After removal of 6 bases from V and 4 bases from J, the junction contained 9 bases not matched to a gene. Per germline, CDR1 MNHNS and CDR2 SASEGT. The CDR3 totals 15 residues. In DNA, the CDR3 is TGTGCCAGCAGACCTCGGGAGGGTGGGGCAGATACGCAGTATTTT. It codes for CASRPREGGADTQYF.

The CDR3 protein is CASSLTGTSGYEQYF. In DNA form, the CDR3 reads TGTGCCAGCAGTTTAACGGGGACTAGCGGATACGAGCAGTACTTC. The chain has TRBV27 and TRBJ2-7; 11 bases match TRBD2. CDR3 length: 15 amino acids. The junction had 4 bases not matched to a gene; V was cut back by 2 bases and J by 4 bases. Germline V gives CDR1 MNHEY, CDR2 SMNVEV (reference sequence).

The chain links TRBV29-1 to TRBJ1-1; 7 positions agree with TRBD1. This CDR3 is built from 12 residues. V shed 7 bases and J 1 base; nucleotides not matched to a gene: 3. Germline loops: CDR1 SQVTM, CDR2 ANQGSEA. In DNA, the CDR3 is TGCAGCGGAGGGGGCGGGAACACTGAAGCTTTCTTT. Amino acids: CSGGGGNTEAFF.

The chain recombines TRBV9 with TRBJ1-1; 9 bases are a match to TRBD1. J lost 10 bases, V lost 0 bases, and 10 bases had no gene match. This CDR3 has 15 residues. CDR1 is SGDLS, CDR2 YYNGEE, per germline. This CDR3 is CASSVATGGADLAFF. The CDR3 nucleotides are TGTGCCAGCAGCGTAGCTACAGGGGGCGCGGATTTAGCTTTCTTT.

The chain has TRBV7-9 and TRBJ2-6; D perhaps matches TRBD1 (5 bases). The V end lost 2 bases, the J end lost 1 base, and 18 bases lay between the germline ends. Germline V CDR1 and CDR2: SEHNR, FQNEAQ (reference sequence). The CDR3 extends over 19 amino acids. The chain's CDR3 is CASSLNPAGSYSGANVLTF. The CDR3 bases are TGTGCCAGCAGCTTAAACCCGGCAGGGTCTTATTCTGGGGCCAACGTCCTGACTTTC.

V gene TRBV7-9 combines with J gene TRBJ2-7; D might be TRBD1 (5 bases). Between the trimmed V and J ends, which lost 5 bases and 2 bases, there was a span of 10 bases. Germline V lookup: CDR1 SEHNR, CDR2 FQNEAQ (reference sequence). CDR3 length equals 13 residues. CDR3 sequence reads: CASSLAGTYEQYF. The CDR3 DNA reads TGTGCCAGCAGCCTCGCAGGGACCTACGAGCAGTACTTC.

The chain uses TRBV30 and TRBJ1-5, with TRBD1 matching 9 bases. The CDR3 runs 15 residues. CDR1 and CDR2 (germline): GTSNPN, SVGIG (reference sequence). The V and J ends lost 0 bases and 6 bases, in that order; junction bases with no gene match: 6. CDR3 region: CAWSVQGQGGQPQHF. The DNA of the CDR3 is TGTGCCTGGAGTGTACAGGGACAGGGTGGTCAGCCCCAGCATTTT.

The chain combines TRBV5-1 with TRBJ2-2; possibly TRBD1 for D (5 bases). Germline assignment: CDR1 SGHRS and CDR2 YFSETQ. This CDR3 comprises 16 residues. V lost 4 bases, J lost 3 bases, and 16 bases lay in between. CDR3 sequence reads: CASSTTAPGDTGELFF. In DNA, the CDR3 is TGCGCCAGCAGCACGACAGCGCCTGGGGACACCGGGGAGCTGTTTTTT.

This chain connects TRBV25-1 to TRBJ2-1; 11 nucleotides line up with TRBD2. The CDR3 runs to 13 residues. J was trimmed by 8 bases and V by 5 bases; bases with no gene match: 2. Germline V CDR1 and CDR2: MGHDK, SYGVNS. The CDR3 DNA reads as TGTGCCAGCAGTCTAGCGGGAGGTGATGAGCAGTTCTTC. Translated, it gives CASSLAGGDEQFF.

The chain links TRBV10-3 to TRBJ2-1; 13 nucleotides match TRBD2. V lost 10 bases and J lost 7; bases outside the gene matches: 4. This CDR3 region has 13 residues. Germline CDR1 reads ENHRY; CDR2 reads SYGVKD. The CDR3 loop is CATTSGRGNEQFF. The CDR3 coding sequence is TGTGCCACCACTAGCGGGAGGGGGAATGAGCAGTTCTTC.

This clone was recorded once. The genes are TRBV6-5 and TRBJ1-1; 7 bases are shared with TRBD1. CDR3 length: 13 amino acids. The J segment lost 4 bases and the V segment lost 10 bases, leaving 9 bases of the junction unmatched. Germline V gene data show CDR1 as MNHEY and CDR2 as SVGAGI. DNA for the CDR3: TGTGCCACCGAGGGGGCGCAGGGCACTGAAGCTTTCTTT. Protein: CATEGAQGTEAFF.

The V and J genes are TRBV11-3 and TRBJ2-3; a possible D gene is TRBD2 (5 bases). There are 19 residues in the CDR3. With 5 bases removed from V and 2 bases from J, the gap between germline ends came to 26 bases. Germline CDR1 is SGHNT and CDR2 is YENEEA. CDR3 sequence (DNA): TGTGCCAGCAGCCCGAGAGATAGCGCGCCTGACCATGACACAGATACGCAGTATTTT. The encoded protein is CASSPRDSAPDHDTDTQYF.

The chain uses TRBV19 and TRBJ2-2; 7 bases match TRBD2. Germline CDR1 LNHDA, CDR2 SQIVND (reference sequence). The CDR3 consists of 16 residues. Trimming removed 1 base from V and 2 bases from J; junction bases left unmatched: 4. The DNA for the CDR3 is TGTGCCAGTAGTATAGTGGCGGGGGTTAACACCGGGGAGCTGTTTTTT. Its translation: CASSIVAGVNTGELFF. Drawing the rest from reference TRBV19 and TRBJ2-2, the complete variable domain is DGGITQSPKYLFRKEGQNVTLSCEQNLNHDAMYWYRQDPGQGLRLIYYSQIVNDFQKGDIAEGYSVSREKKESFPLTVTSAQKNPTAFYLCASSIVAGVNTGELFFGEGSRLTVL.

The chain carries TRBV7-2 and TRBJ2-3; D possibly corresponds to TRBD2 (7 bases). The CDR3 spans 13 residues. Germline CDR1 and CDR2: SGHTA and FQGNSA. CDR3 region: CATEGGALATQYF. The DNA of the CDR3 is TGTGCTACAGAAGGGGGGGCGCTAGCTACGCAGTATTTT.

DNA for the CDR3: TGTGCCAGTATGACAGGGGGCAGGACTGAAGCTTTCTTT. It specifies CASMTGGRTEAFF. The chain uses TRBV19 and TRBJ1-1; 10 bases align to TRBD1. Germline V gives CDR1 LNHDA, CDR2 SQIVND (reference sequence). The trim removed 7 bases at V and 5 bases at J, leaving 4 bases unmatched. The CDR3 is 13 residues long.

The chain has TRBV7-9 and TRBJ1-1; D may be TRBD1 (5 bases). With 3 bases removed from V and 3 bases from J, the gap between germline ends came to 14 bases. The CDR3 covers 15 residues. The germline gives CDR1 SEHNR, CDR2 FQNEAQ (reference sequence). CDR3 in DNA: TGTGCCAGCAGCTTTACGGGACTCATTCACACTGAAGCTTTCTTT. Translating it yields CASSFTGLIHTEAFF.

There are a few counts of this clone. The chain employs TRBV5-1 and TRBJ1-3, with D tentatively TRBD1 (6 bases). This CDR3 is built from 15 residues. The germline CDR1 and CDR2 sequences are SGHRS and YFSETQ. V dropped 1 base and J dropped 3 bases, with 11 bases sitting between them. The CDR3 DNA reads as TGCGCCAGCAGCTTGAACAGGGATCTTGGAAACACCATATATTTT. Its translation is CASSLNRDLGNTIYF.

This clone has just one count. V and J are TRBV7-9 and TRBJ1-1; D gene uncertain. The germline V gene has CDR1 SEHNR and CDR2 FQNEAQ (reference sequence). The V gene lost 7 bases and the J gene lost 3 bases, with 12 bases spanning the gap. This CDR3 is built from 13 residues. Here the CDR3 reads CASTLEGDTEAFF. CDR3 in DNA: TGTGCCAGCACCCTTGAGGGAGACACTGAAGCTTTCTTT.

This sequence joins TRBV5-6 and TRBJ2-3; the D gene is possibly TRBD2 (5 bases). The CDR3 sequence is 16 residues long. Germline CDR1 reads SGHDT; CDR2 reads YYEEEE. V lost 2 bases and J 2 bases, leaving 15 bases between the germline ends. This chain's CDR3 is CASSLRLSGTTDTQYF. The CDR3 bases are TGTGCCAGCAGCTTACGACTATCGGGAACCACAGATACGCAGTATTTT. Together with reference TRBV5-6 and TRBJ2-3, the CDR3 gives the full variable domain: DAGVTQSPTHLIKTRGQQVTLRCSPKSGHDTVSWYQQALGQGPQFIFQYYEEEERQRGNFPDRFSGHQFPNYSSELNVNALLLGDSALYLCASSLRLSGTTDTQYFGPGTRLTVL.

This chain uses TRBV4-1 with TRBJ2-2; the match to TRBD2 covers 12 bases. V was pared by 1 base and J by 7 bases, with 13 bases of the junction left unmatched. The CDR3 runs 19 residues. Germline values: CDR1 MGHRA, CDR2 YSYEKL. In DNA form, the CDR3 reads TGCGCCAGCAGCCAAGTGGCTAGCGGGGGGGGAGGATTTGGCGGGGAGCTGTTTTTT. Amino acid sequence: CASSQVASGGGGFGGELFF.

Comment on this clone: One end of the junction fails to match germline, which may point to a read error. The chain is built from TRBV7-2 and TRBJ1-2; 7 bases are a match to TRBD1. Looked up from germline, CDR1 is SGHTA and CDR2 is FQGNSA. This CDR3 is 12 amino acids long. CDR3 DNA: TGTGCCAGCACCTTAGGGGGCTGGGACTACACCTTC. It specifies CASTLGGWDYTF.

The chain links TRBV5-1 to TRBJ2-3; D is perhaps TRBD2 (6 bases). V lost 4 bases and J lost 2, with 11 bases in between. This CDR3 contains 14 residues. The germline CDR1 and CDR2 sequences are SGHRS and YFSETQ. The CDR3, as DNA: TGCGCCAGCAGCCCGGGGGTGATCACAGATACGCAGTATTTT. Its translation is CASSPGVITDTQYF.

The CDR3 protein is CASSMGARSAKNIQYF. CDR3 nucleotide sequence: TGTGCCAGTAGTATGGGGGCCAGGTCGGCCAAAAACATTCAGTACTTC. The genes are TRBV19 and TRBJ2-4; D is perhaps TRBD1 (6 bases). V was shortened by 3 bases and J by 1 base, with 13 bases between the two germline ends. The CDR3 is 16 amino acids. The germline V gene encodes CDR1 LNHDA and CDR2 SQIVND (reference sequence).

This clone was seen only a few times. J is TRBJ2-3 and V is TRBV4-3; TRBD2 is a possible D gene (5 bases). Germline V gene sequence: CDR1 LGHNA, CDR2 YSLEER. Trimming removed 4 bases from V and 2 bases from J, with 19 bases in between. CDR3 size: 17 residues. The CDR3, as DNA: TGCGCCAGCAGCCCAAGGGCGAATGAGCGGATCACAGATACGCAGTATTTT. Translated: CASSPRANERITDTQYF.

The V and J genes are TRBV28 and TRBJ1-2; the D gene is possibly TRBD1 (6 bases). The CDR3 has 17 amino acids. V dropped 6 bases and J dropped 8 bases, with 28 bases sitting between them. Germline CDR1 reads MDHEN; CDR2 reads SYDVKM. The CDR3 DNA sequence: TGTGCCAGCAGACCCACAGGGATCTCTCCTTTAACGCCCGGCTACACCTTC. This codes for CASRPTGISPLTPGYTF.

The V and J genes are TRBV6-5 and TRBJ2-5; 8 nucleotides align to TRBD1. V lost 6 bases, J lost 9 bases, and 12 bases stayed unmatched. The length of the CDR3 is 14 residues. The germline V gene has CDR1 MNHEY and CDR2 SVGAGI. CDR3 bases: TGTGCCAGCAGCCCCACCCGGACAGGGCGGGCCCAGTACTTC. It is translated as CASSPTRTGRAQYF.

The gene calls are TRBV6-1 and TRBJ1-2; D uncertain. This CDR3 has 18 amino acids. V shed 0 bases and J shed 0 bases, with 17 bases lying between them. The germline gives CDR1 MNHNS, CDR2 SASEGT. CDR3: CASSEAGLNLGANYGYTF. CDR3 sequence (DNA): TGTGCCAGCAGTGAAGCTGGGTTAAACCTCGGGGCTAACTATGGCTACACCTTC.

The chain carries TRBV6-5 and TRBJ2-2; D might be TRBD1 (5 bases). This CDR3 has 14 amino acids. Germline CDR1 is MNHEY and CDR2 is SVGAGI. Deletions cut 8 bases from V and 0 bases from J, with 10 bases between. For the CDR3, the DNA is TGTGCCAGCGGGGCACAATCGAACACCGGGGAGCTGTTTTTT. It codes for CASGAQSNTGELFF.

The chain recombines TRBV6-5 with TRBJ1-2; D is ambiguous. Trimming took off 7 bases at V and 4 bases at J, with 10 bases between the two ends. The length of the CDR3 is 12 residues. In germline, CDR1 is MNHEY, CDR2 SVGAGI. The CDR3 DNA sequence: TGTGCCAGCACTCCCGGGTCCTATGGCTACACCTTC. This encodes CASTPGSYGYTF.

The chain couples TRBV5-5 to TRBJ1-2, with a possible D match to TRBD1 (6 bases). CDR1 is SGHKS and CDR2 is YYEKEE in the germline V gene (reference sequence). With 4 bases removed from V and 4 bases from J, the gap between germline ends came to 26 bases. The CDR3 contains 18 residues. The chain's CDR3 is CASSRGTQGSIASYGYTF. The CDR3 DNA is TGTGCCAGCAGCAGGGGCACACAGGGTTCCATCGCCTCCTATGGCTACACCTTC.